The clone carrying this T cell receptor beta chain was seen more than once but under ten times. Its specificity is unknown. Inclusion characteristics of ophthalmopathy patients comprised a Clinical Activity Score of at least 3, a NOSPECS grade of at least 4, and duration under 3 months. RNA transcripts gave rise to amplified TCR beta CDR3 regions. RT-PCR in the first round (using the HTBI primer set) targeted the TCR CDR3. TCRdb analysed the multiplex PCR reads with MiXCR anew, one entry per CDR3 protein. The table includes a few hundred thousand distinct CDR3 sequences, roughly 15% detected once. The CDR3 sequence is 14 residues long. The germline CDR1 and CDR2 sequences are SGHRS and YFSETQ. V trimming: 4 bases; J trimming: 6 bases; junction bases outside the gene matches: 6. These data come from a study of T cells in Graves' hyperthyroidism and ophthalmopathy. Study-level points and caveats: Most clonotypes that expanded in the thyroid above 0.001 also showed up in blood.

The sequenced sample consisted of blood. The V and J genes are TRBV5-1 and TRBJ2-1, with 8 positions matching TRBD1. This sequence originates from a woman in her sixties or seventies with Graves' ophthalmopathy. The chain's CDR3 is CASSIGQGANEQFF. In DNA form, the CDR3 reads TGCGCCAGCAGCATAGGGCAGGGGGCCAATGAGCAGTTCTTC.